This entry is about one T cell receptor (beta chain). Its target is unknown. The sample belongs to a study of identical twins' blood T cells. Whole-study findings and limits: Twins reportedly had markedly more similar V usage than unrelated donors, even among out-of-frame TCRbeta clonotypes. Each donor's most abundant TCRbeta clonotypes shared more CDR3 sequences with her twin than unrelated donors.

TCR cDNA libraries came from RNA via a modified published protocol. In the original processing: Each library had about 2 to 4 million CDR3 reads and about 85,000 to nearly 500,000 clonotypes. TCRdb reanalysed the 5' RACE reads using MiXCR and keeps one entry per CDR3 protein. TCRdb's processing, not the authors', yielded these V and J calls. The sample comprises 400,000 or so distinct CDR3 sequences, about 28% of which are singletons, and 6.1% rests with the top ten. V dropped 1 base and J dropped 3 bases, with 9 bases sitting between them. Germline V gene sequence: CDR1 SGHDN, CDR2 FVKESK. The CDR3 runs 14 residues.

This clonotype was sampled from a woman aged 18 to 55 in good health. The rearrangement links TRBV14 to TRBJ1-1, with D hard to call. Sequencing was carried out using PBMCs. CDR3 region: CASSQARSHTEAFF. The CDR3 DNA follows: TGTGCCAGCAGCCAAGCTCGAAGTCACACTGAAGCTTTCTTT.